What follows are 20 T cell receptor beta chains derived from one specimen sequenced in a study of blood T cell repertoires in COVID-19. Method: immunoSEQ multiplex PCR; TCRdb's copy keeps in-frame clones and lacks some. The sample carries 330,000 or so clones, approximately 90% recorded once. The sample was peripheral blood. These receptors were taken from a man aged 25-45 years with COVID-19, enrolled during active disease.

The rearrangement links TRBV20-1 to TRBJ2-5, with 8 bases identical to TRBD1. Per germline, CDR1 DFQATT and CDR2 SNEGSKA (reference sequence). With 6 bases clipped from V and 5 bases from J, the junction kept 2 bases outside the gene matches. The CDR3 loop spans 11 amino acids. The CDR3 loop reads CSATGGETQYF. The CDR3 DNA reads TGCAGTGCCACAGGGGGGGAGACCCAGTACTTC.

The J gene is TRBJ2-7, the V gene TRBV3-1 (or the pseudogene TRBV3-2), with 7 bases fitting TRBD1. Germline values: CDR1 LGHDT, CDR2 YNNKEL (reference sequence). J was trimmed by 6 bases and V by 4 bases; bases with no gene match: 3. CDR3 length equals 12 residues. In DNA form, the CDR3 reads TGTGCCAGCAGCCCATCAGGGGGCGAGCAGTACTTC. Translated, it gives CASSPSGGEQYF.

The rearrangement links TRBV5-4 to TRBJ2-6; D possibly corresponds to TRBD1 (6 bases). Deletions cut 5 bases from V and 9 bases from J, with 18 bases between. The CDR3 contains 15 residues. Germline CDR1 reads SGHNT; CDR2 reads YYREEE (reference sequence). DNA of the CDR3: TGTGCCAGCAGATTTGGAGTAGAGGACAGCAACGTCCTGACTTTC. Encoded protein: CASRFGVEDSNVLTF.

The J gene is TRBJ2-5, the V gene TRBV6-1; D gene unclear. The CDR3 sequence is 14 residues long. Looked up from germline, CDR1 is MNHNS and CDR2 is SASEGT. The germline V and J ends were trimmed by 1 base and 5 bases, with 11 bases remaining between them. CDR3 residues: CASSEGSGHETQYF. DNA for the CDR3: TGTGCCAGCAGTGAAGGGTCCGGTCACGAGACCCAGTACTTC.

The J gene is TRBJ2-1, the V gene TRBV5-3; 14 bases align to TRBD2. TRBV5-3 is filed as an ORF, its function uncertain. After removal of 4 bases from V and 7 bases from J, the junction contained 7 bases not matched to a gene. This CDR3 has 16 amino acids. The CDR3 here is CARSGGLAGGRNEQFF. DNA of the CDR3: TGTGCCAGAAGCGGTGGACTAGCGGGAGGTAGAAATGAGCAGTTCTTC.

The chain couples TRBV24-1 to TRBJ2-7; the match to TRBD1 covers 9 bases. The CDR3 totals 14 residues. The germline gives CDR1 KGHDR, CDR2 SFDVKD. V gave up 5 bases and J gave up 2 bases; unmatched junction bases: 3. The CDR3: CATSGGQGTYEQYF. The DNA for the CDR3 is TGTGCCACCAGTGGGGGACAGGGAACCTACGAGCAGTACTTC.

The rearrangement uses TRBV6-5 and TRBJ1-2; the match to TRBD1 covers 9 bases. The CDR3 runs to 15 residues. V lost 3 bases, J lost 4 bases, and 6 bases stayed unmatched. The germline V gene encodes CDR1 MNHEY and CDR2 SVGAGI. DNA of the CDR3: TGTGCCAGCAGTTATCCGGGACAGGGTGCCTATGGCTACACCTTC. Protein product: CASSYPGQGAYGYTF.

This chain joins TRBV5-1 and TRBJ1-5; possible D gene TRBD1, 5 bases. Germline V gene data show CDR1 as SGHRS and CDR2 as YFSETQ. Trimming cost V 0 bases and J 4 bases, with 11 bases left between them. This CDR3 is 15 amino acids long. For the CDR3, the DNA is TGCGCCAGCAGCTTGGTGTCAGGGCCAAATCAGCCCCAGCATTTT. Protein product: CASSLVSGPNQPQHF. Variable domain in full (rest from reference TRBV5-1 and TRBJ1-5): KAGVTQTPRYLIKTRGQQVTLSCSPISGHRSVSWYQQTPGQGLQFLFEYFSETQRNKGNFPGRFSGRQFSNSRSEMNVSTLELGDSALYLCASSLVSGPNQPQHFGDGTRLSIL.

This clone was seen just once. In DNA form, the CDR3 reads TGTGCCATCAGGGTGGACAAGGCCAAAGAGACCCAGTACTTC. Residues: CAIRVDKAKETQYF. The rearrangement uses TRBV10-3 and TRBJ2-5; the D gene is possibly TRBD1 (5 bases). Germline values: CDR1 ENHRY, CDR2 SYGVKD. V was clipped by 6 bases and J by 3 bases, with 14 bases between them. CDR3 length: 14 amino acids.

The rearrangement joins TRBV10-1 to TRBJ2-7; 13 nucleotides match TRBD2. With 7 bases clipped from V and 4 bases from J, the junction kept 4 bases outside the gene matches. The CDR3 is made up of 14 amino acids. Germline values: CDR1 WNHNN, CDR2 SYGVQD (reference sequence). In DNA, the CDR3 is TGCGCCAGCACAACTAGCGGGAGGGCTTACGAGCAGTACTTC. Translated: CASTTSGRAYEQYF.

The chain joins TRBV6-6 to TRBJ2-3; 13 bases line up with TRBD2. The CDR3 is 16 amino acids. Unmatched junction bases numbered 7, after V lost 5 bases and J lost 5 bases. Germline V gene lookup returns CDR1 MNHNY and CDR2 SVGAGI (reference sequence). The CDR3 is CASSTWTSGGKDTQYF. In DNA, the CDR3 is TGTGCCAGCAGTACGTGGACTAGCGGGGGTAAAGATACGCAGTATTTT.

The rearrangement links TRBV10-2 to TRBJ2-2; maybe TRBD1 (6 bases). V shed 6 bases and J shed 6 bases, with 11 bases lying between them. The length of the CDR3 is 13 residues. Germline V gene data show CDR1 as WSHSY and CDR2 as SAAADI. CDR3 residues: CASREAGAGELFF. The CDR3 DNA reads as TGCGCCAGCAGAGAGGCAGGGGCCGGGGAGCTGTTTTTT.

The chain employs TRBV25-1 and TRBJ2-1, with 7 bases aligning to TRBD2. The trim removed 3 bases at V and 6 bases at J, leaving 8 bases unmatched. Germline CDR1 is MGHDK and CDR2 is SYGVNS. The CDR3 sequence is 15 residues long. The CDR3 loop reads CASSDLQTSANEQFF. The CDR3 region has the DNA TGTGCCAGCAGTGATCTTCAAACTAGCGCCAATGAGCAGTTCTTC.

The chain has TRBV19 and TRBJ1-2; D is unresolved. Germline lookup yields CDR1 LNHDA and CDR2 SQIVND (reference sequence). With 10 bases removed from V and 1 base from J, the gap between germline ends came to 19 bases. The CDR3 spans 15 residues. Here the CDR3 reads CATHPEGSLNYGYTF. CDR3 DNA sequence: TGTGCCACTCACCCAGAGGGCAGCCTTAACTATGGCTACACCTTC.

The chain combines TRBV7-9 with TRBJ1-2; TRBD1 might be the D (6 bases). V gave up 3 bases and J gave up 2 bases, with 10 bases separating them. This CDR3 has 14 residues. Germline V gene data show CDR1 as SEHNR and CDR2 as FQNEAQ (reference sequence). CDR3 nucleotide sequence: TGTGCCAGCAGCTTCATAGGACAGAACTATGGCTACACCTTC. It encodes CASSFIGQNYGYTF.

The chain employs TRBV12-3 or TRBV12-4 and TRBJ2-1; 9 bases are a match to TRBD1. This CDR3 has 13 residues. Trimming cost V 4 bases and J 9 bases; bases outside gene matches: 4. CDR3 coding DNA: TGTGCCAGCAGTTCCCGACAGGGGGGTGAGCAGTTCTTC. Its translation is CASSSRQGGEQFF.

V usage is TRBV30 and J usage is TRBJ1-4, with D unresolved. Germline values: CDR1 GTSNPN, CDR2 SVGIG (reference sequence). CDR3 length equals 16 residues. Trimming stripped 3 bases from V and 1 base from J, with 15 bases between. CDR3 amino acids: CAWRPAIGKTNEKLFF. The CDR3 nucleotides read TGTGCCTGGAGGCCCGCGATCGGGAAAACTAATGAAAAACTGTTTTTT.

This clone was found a few times. V gene TRBV18 combines with J gene TRBJ1-1; tentative D call: TRBD1 (5 bases). CDR3 length: 14 residues. V lost 5 bases and J lost 0, with 10 bases in between. Germline V gene data show CDR1 as KGHSH and CDR2 as LQKENI. The CDR3 is CASSFGQVNTEAFF. Here the CDR3 DNA reads TGTGCCAGCTCATTCGGACAAGTGAACACTGAAGCTTTCTTT.

The chain uses TRBV18 and TRBJ1-5; D call uncertain. The CDR3 is 15 residues long. CDR1 is KGHSH, CDR2 LQKENI, per germline. The V end was cut by 4 bases, the J end by 2 bases, with 12 bases between. The CDR3 protein is CASSLLLSGNQPQHF. Written as DNA, the CDR3 is TGTGCCAGCTCACTCCTTCTTTCGGGCAATCAGCCCCAGCATTTT.

This chain joins TRBV7-8 and TRBJ2-1; 10 bases agree with TRBD2. The CDR3 totals 15 residues. Losses at the gene ends were 3 bases for V and 4 bases for J; bases not matched to a gene: 3. Germline V gene data show CDR1 as SGHVS and CDR2 as FQNEAQ. The CDR3 bases are TGTGCCAGCAGCTTCGAAGCGGGGGGGTACAATGAGCAGTTCTTC. This translates into CASSFEAGGYNEQFF.